The entry below gives a single T cell receptor beta chain sequence along with its context. This sample stems from a study of cytotoxic CD8 clonotypes in ibrutinib-treated CLL. Study at large: Timing of response sample collection was a median roughly twelve months after treatment start, with a range of 6 to 36. Samples had a mean of approximately 270,000 productive templates and 90,000 or so productive rearrangements.

Germline CDR1 is MNHEY and CDR2 is SVGAGI. V was shortened by 6 bases and J by 5 bases, with 8 bases between the two germline ends. This CDR3 region has 11 residues. Data came from immunoSEQ multiplex PCR; TCRdb stores just in-frame clones and leaves some out. The sample consists of roughly 250,000 clones, around three quarters of them appearing once. The clonotype originates from a human donor with chronic lymphocytic leukemia. This specimen consisted of PBMCs, obtained after 24 months of ibrutinib treatment. The gene calls are TRBV6-5 and TRBJ2-7; D is unclear. This chain's CDR3 is CASRGRDEQYF. DNA for the CDR3: TGTGCCAGCAGGGGAAGGGACGAGCAGTACTTC.